Shown below are 22 T cell receptor beta chains from a single sample sequenced in a study of CD8 T cells in Susac syndrome. Random-hexamer reverse transcription was applied to roughly 0.5 to 1 ug RNA. In TCRdb, the immunoSEQ multiplex PCR reads were re-called with MiXCR into one record per CDR3 protein. The sample contains about 140,000 distinct CDR3 sequences, over 90% of which appear only once. The sample comprised CD8+ T cells from PBMCs. The receptors derive from a human donor with Susac syndrome.

J is TRBJ2-1 and V is TRBV13, with TRBD2 matching 8 bases. V lost 5 bases, J lost 8 bases, and 14 bases stayed unmatched. Germline loops: CDR1 PRHDT, CDR2 FYEKMQ (reference sequence). The CDR3 runs to 16 residues. The CDR3 nucleotides are TGTGCCAGCAGCCCACCCGGGAGCCTCGGGGGGGATGAGCAGTTCTTC. Protein sequence: CASSPPGSLGGDEQFF.

CDR3 amino acids: CASSQETGATEAFF. The CDR3, as DNA: TGTGCCAGCAGCCAAGAGACAGGGGCTACTGAAGCTTTCTTT. This sequence joins TRBV3-1 and TRBJ1-1; 8 bases agree with TRBD1. Trimming cost V 0 bases and J 5 bases; bases outside gene matches: 2. In germline, CDR1 is LGHDT, CDR2 YNNKEL (reference sequence). This CDR3 is 14 amino acids long.

This chain's CDR3 is CATRQLPETQYF. For the CDR3, the DNA is TGTGCCACCAGACAGCTCCCGGAGACCCAGTACTTC. The rearrangement links TRBV28 to TRBJ2-5, with D possibly being TRBD1 (5 bases). CDR1 and CDR2 (germline): MDHEN, SYDVKM. V lost 10 bases to trimming and J lost 5 bases, with 14 bases between them. The CDR3 extends over 12 amino acids.

This sequence joins TRBV18 and TRBJ2-3; 7 positions match TRBD1. The CDR3 has 20 residues. The trim removed 1 base at V and 0 bases at J, leaving 16 bases unmatched. Germline V gives CDR1 KGHSH, CDR2 LQKENI. Here the CDR3 reads CASSPRDSYQDNLSTDTQYF. DNA of the CDR3: TGTGCCAGCTCACCACGGGACAGCTACCAAGACAACCTTAGCACAGATACGCAGTATTTT.

The genes are TRBV11-2 and TRBJ2-3; D remains unclear. Trimming left V 6 bases short and J 9 bases short, with 19 bases between. CDR1 SGHAT and CDR2 FQNNGV come from the germline V gene. CDR3 length equals 14 residues. DNA of the CDR3: TGTGCCAGCAGGTCTAAAAGAGTAGTCGCGACGCAGTATTTT. It encodes CASRSKRVVATQYF.

This clonotype occurred once. J is TRBJ2-2 and V is TRBV27, with 7 positions matching TRBD1. Unmatched junction bases numbered 5, after V lost 7 bases and J lost 3 bases. Germline CDR1 reads MNHEY; CDR2 reads SMNVEV (reference sequence). The CDR3 loop spans 14 amino acids. The CDR3 here is CASMTGMDTGELFF. The CDR3 DNA sequence: TGTGCCAGCATGACAGGGATGGACACCGGGGAGCTGTTTTTT.

Concerning this clonotype: Germline is not matched at one junction end, which may reflect a read error. The J gene is TRBJ2-7, the V gene TRBV18, with 7 nucleotides matching TRBD1. In germline, CDR1 is KGHSH, CDR2 LQKENI. The CDR3 length is 10 residues. CDR3 protein: CASSRGQLEF. The CDR3 DNA reads as TGTGCCAGCTCACGGGGACAGCTAGAATTC.

The chain joins TRBV20-1 to TRBJ2-7; D might be TRBD2 (6 bases). Germline CDR1 reads DFQATT; CDR2 reads SNEGSKA (reference sequence). The CDR3 spans 15 residues. The V end lost 1 base, the J end lost 5 bases, and 18 bases lay between the germline ends. CDR3 residues: CSARAVSGGVHEQYF. CDR3 nucleotides: TGCAGTGCTAGAGCAGTTAGCGGAGGGGTCCACGAGCAGTACTTC.

The chain employs TRBV6-5 and TRBJ2-7; possible D gene TRBD1, 5 bases. The CDR3 sequence is 14 residues long. Per germline, CDR1 MNHEY and CDR2 SVGAGI. V gave up 7 bases and J gave up 0 bases, with 13 bases separating them. CDR3 DNA: TGTGCCAGCAACGACGACAGAGGCTCCTACGAGCAGTACTTC. It yields the protein CASNDDRGSYEQYF.

The chain recombines TRBV15 with TRBJ1-5; unclear D gene. V was pared by 5 bases and J by 7 bases, with 15 bases between. CDR3 length: 14 residues. Per the germline V gene, CDR1 is LNHNV and CDR2 is YYDKDF (reference sequence). The CDR3 nucleotides are TGTGCCACCAGCCCCGCTCGGGGTGGGCAGCCCCAGCATTTT. Encoded protein: CATSPARGGQPQHF. The full variable domain, its missing parts supplied by reference TRBV15 and TRBJ1-5, is DAMVIQNPRYQVTQFGKPVTLSCSQTLNHNVMYWYQQKSSQAPKLLFHYYDKDFNNEADTPDNFQSRRPNTSFCFLDIRSPGLGDTAMYLCATSPARGGQPQHFGDGTRLSIL.

J is TRBJ1-1 and V is TRBV24-1; a possible D gene is TRBD1 (6 bases). The CDR3 extends over 15 amino acids. V lost 7 bases and J lost 4, with 18 bases in between. The germline CDR1 and CDR2 sequences are KGHDR and SFDVKD. CDR3 bases: TGTGCCACCAGCCCCTCAGCGGGGGCAGGCACTGAAGCTTTCTTT. This gives the protein CATSPSAGAGTEAFF.

The V and J genes are TRBV7-9 and TRBJ2-2, with 9 positions matching TRBD1. The CDR3 totals 16 residues. The V gene's germline CDR1 is SEHNR and CDR2 FQNEAQ (reference sequence). V was clipped by 5 bases and J by 5 bases; unmatched bases: 9. CDR3 protein: CASSALRGQGTGELFF. Here the CDR3 DNA reads TGTGCCAGCAGCGCCCTACGAGGACAGGGGACCGGGGAGCTGTTTTTT. The whole variable domain, remainder taken from reference TRBV7-9 and TRBJ2-2, is DTGVSQNPRHKITKRGQNVTFRCDPISEHNRLYWYRQTLGQGPEFLTYFQNEAQLEKSRLLSDRFSAERPKGSFSTLEIQRTEQGDSAMYLCASSALRGQGTGELFFGEGSRLTVL.

The gene calls are TRBV3-1 and TRBJ2-7; D not resolved. The CDR3 sequence is 16 residues long. V gave up 2 bases and J gave up 2 bases, with 16 bases separating them. Per germline, CDR1 LGHDT and CDR2 YNNKEL (reference sequence). CDR3 DNA sequence: TGTGCCAGCAGCCAAAGAACGCGACTGGGGACCTACGAGCAGTACTTC. This sequence encodes CASSQRTRLGTYEQYF.

The chain recombines TRBV5-6 with TRBJ1-5; 9 bases fit TRBD1. This CDR3 contains 14 residues. Germline assignment: CDR1 SGHDT and CDR2 YYEEEE. V was pared by 3 bases and J by 6 bases, with 4 bases of the junction left unmatched. The CDR3 coding sequence is TGTGCCAGCAGCTGGGGGACAGGGTCTCAGCCCCAGCATTTT. Its translation is CASSWGTGSQPQHF. The variable domain in full, completed from reference TRBV5-6 and TRBJ1-5, reads DAGVTQSPTHLIKTRGQQVTLRCSPKSGHDTVSWYQQALGQGPQFIFQYYEEEERQRGNFPDRFSGHQFPNYSSELNVNALLLGDSALYLCASSWGTGSQPQHFGDGTRLSIL.

This sequence joins TRBV5-4 and TRBJ1-1, with D possibly being TRBD1 (6 bases). The CDR3 is 16 amino acids. V gave up 4 bases and J gave up 1 base, with 17 bases separating them. CDR1 and CDR2 (germline): SGHNT, YYREEE (reference sequence). The CDR3 protein is CASSQRTERPNTEAFF. The CDR3 DNA reads TGTGCCAGCAGCCAAAGGACAGAACGTCCGAACACTGAAGCTTTCTTT.

This clonotype was recorded once. The J gene is TRBJ1-1, the V gene TRBV9, with unresolved D. The CDR3 extends over 15 amino acids. Trimming cost V 2 bases and J 4 bases, with 15 bases left between them. Germline values: CDR1 SGDLS, CDR2 YYNGEE. CDR3 nucleotide sequence: TGTGCCAGCAGCGTGGCAGGAGGGTCGGGCACTGAAGCTTTCTTT. Translated, it gives CASSVAGGSGTEAFF.

V and J are TRBV6-6 and TRBJ2-1; the D is unclear. Trimming stripped 6 bases from V and 0 bases from J, with 15 bases between. Germline assignment: CDR1 MNHNY and CDR2 SVGAGI (reference sequence). CDR3 length equals 16 residues. As DNA, the CDR3 is TGTGCCAGCAGCCTGGGTATTTCGGCCTCCTACAATGAGCAGTTCTTC. It yields the protein CASSLGISASYNEQFF.

This clonotype occurred once. The genes are TRBV27 and TRBJ2-7; D unclear. This CDR3 spans 13 amino acids. The germline gives CDR1 MNHEY, CDR2 SMNVEV (reference sequence). Trimming took off 3 bases at V and 7 bases at J, with 13 bases between the two ends. DNA of the CDR3: TGTGCCAGCAGTTTTAACCCTCGACTTGAGCAGTACTTC. It yields the protein CASSFNPRLEQYF.

The chain links TRBV7-8 to TRBJ2-3; 7 bases are a match to TRBD2. Germline CDR1 is SGHVS and CDR2 is FQNEAQ. J gave up 2 bases and V 1 base, and 3 bases lay outside the gene matches. CDR3 length: 15 amino acids. CDR3 nucleotides: TGTGCCAGCAGCTTAGTGGGACTACCCACAGATACGCAGTATTTT. It is translated as CASSLVGLPTDTQYF.

This chain joins TRBV6-2 or TRBV6-3 and TRBJ2-5, with a tentative D call TRBD2 (5 bases). The germline CDR1 and CDR2 sequences are MNHEY and SVGEGT. Trimming cost V 4 bases and J 4 bases, with 10 bases left between them. This CDR3 has 13 residues. The CDR3 region is CASSSGWGETQYF. The DNA of the CDR3 is TGTGCCAGCAGTTCGGGGTGGGGAGAGACCCAGTACTTC.

The chain uses TRBV7-9 and TRBJ1-2, with 8 bases lining up with TRBD1. J was trimmed by 0 bases and V by 4 bases; bases with no gene match: 7. The germline V gene has CDR1 SEHNR and CDR2 FQNEAQ (reference sequence). CDR3 length: 16 amino acids. The CDR3 DNA follows: TGTGCCAGCAGCTCGAAAGGGACAGGACCTAACTATGGCTACACCTTC. Its protein is CASSSKGTGPNYGYTF.

V gene TRBV6-1 combines with J gene TRBJ2-5; the match to TRBD1 covers 10 bases. Losses at the gene ends were 5 bases for V and 2 bases for J; bases not matched to a gene: 2. Looked up from germline, CDR1 is MNHNS and CDR2 is SASEGT. The CDR3 has 14 amino acids. The CDR3 protein is CASSLDRGQETQYF. The CDR3 region has the DNA TGTGCCAGCAGTTTGGACAGGGGGCAAGAGACCCAGTACTTC.